The 29 T cell receptor beta chains below all came from one sample that was sequenced in a study of low-dose radiotherapy and immunotherapy resistance in tumors (dated by TCRdb to between 2021 and 2024). What the time point label conveys for this sample: after trial treatment. In the paper's terms, the treatment or condition label means: LDRT plus nivolumab, ipilimumab, low-dose cyclophosphamide and aspirin (RACIN trial). The run used an Illumina HiSeq 2500. First-strand cDNA was synthesized with Superscript III and a set of TRAV- and TRBV-specific primers, covering both TCRalpha and TCRbeta chains. A roughly 20-cycle PCR with Phusion amplified the TCRs, pairing a constant-region primer with the adapter that was attached to the V primers. TCRdb redid the processing of the public reads, applying fastp at Q25 and MiXCR, and retained in-frame beta chains. Every entry covers one CDR3 protein and lists the most common genes and DNA from its rows. The sample table contains about 60,000 distinct CDR3 sequences; only one count was recorded for about 25% of them. The ten largest clonotypes hold 6.5% to 7% of the sample.

The material sequenced was PBMCs, taken after low-dose radiotherapy plus immunotherapy. Source of these receptors: a male donor with prostate cancer.

Remarks on this clonotype: A far larger clone differs by one base, so this is likely a read error. V is TRBV6-6 and J is TRBJ2-2; 7 nucleotides match TRBD1. CDR1 and CDR2 (germline): MNHNY, SVGAGI (reference sequence). The CDR3 covers 13 residues. The CDR3 region has the DNA TGTGCCAGCAGGACAGGGAACACCGGGGAGCTGTCTTTT. This encodes CASRTGNTGELSF.

This clonotype is deemed medium-sized. V and J are TRBV2 and TRBJ2-1, with TRBD1 matching 7 bases. Germline assignment: CDR1 SNHLY and CDR2 FYNNEI. J lost 9 bases, V lost 7 bases, and 6 bases had no gene match. The CDR3 is 12 residues long. The chain's CDR3 is CASKKTGPEQFF. The CDR3 nucleotides are TGTGCCAGCAAAAAGACAGGGCCTGAGCAGTTCTTC.

This chain uses TRBV28 with TRBJ2-2, with unresolved D. There are 14 residues in the CDR3. The germline gives CDR1 MDHEN, CDR2 SYDVKM. Trimming pared 6 bases from V and 5 bases from J, leaving 13 bases between. The CDR3 reads CASSPSHGTGELFF. CDR3 bases: TGTGCCAGCAGCCCCTCACACGGGACCGGGGAGCTGTTTTTT.

This clonotype was counted many times. The chain combines TRBV7-6 with TRBJ1-1, with 12 bases lining up with TRBD1. Germline CDR1 reads SGHVS; CDR2 reads FNYEAQ. This CDR3 region has 16 residues. The V gene end was trimmed by 3 bases and the J gene end by 5 bases; junction bases not matched to a gene: 7. The CDR3 DNA reads TGTGCCAGCAGCTTTGGGACAGGGGGCGCGGGGACTGAAGCTTTCTTT. Protein: CASSFGTGGAGTEAFF. Supplemented by reference TRBV7-6 and TRBJ1-1, the full variable domain reads GAGVSQSPRYKVTKRGQDVALRCDPISGHVSLYWYRQALGQGPEFLTYFNYEAQQDKSGLPNDRFSAERPEGSISTLTIQRTEQRDSAMYRCASSFGTGGAGTEAFFGQGTRLTVV.

The chain uses TRBV4-3 and TRBJ1-2; D call uncertain. The CDR3 extends over 15 amino acids. Germline V gene sequence: CDR1 LGHNA, CDR2 YSLEER. The V and J ends lost 4 bases and 0 bases respectively, with 12 bases between them. The CDR3 loop is CASSPQQRSNYGYTF. CDR3 in DNA: TGCGCCAGCAGCCCCCAACAGAGATCTAACTATGGCTACACCTTC.

This clonotype was seen at least ten times. The chain has TRBV19 and TRBJ1-1; the D is unclear. Trimming took off 2 bases at V and 8 bases at J, with 12 bases between the two ends. The CDR3 length is 13 residues. Germline V gene lookup returns CDR1 LNHDA and CDR2 SQIVND (reference sequence). CDR3 residues: CASSISAKLEAFF. For the CDR3, the DNA is TGTGCCAGTAGTATATCGGCAAAATTAGAAGCTTTCTTT.

On this clonotype: A far larger clone is just one base off, so this is likely a read error. The genes are TRBV12-3 or TRBV12-4 and TRBJ2-7; the D gene is possibly TRBD2 (5 bases). The CDR3 spans 15 residues. Trimming pared 5 bases from V and 7 bases from J, leaving 21 bases between. The CDR3 protein is CASSQTSGFYNEQYF. CDR3 DNA sequence: TGTGCCAGCAGTCAGACCAGCGGCTTCTACAATGAGCAGTACTTC.

Comments on this clonotype: A read error may be the cause here, since a much bigger clone is one base away. The chain couples TRBV28 to TRBJ2-7; D not resolved. The CDR3 spans 12 residues. Germline V lookup: CDR1 MDHEN, CDR2 SYDVKM. The CDR3 is CAGSTPDYEQYF. CDR3 DNA sequence: TGTGCCGGCAGTACCCCAGATTACGAGCAGTACTTC.

The sample holds many counts of this clonotype. The genes are TRBV20-1 and TRBJ2-2; TRBD2 matches 11 bases. The CDR3 extends over 15 amino acids. Germline trimming cut 2 bases from V and 4 bases from J; bases unmatched to any gene: 3. Germline assignment: CDR1 DFQATT and CDR2 SNEGSKA (reference sequence). The DNA of the CDR3 is TGCAGTGCTAGATCGGGGACTAGCGGCACCGGGGAGCTGTTTTTT. This sequence encodes CSARSGTSGTGELFF.

J is TRBJ1-5 and V is TRBV12-3 or TRBV12-4; D uncertain. V was trimmed by 1 base and J by 2 bases, leaving 15 bases between them. The CDR3 has 17 residues. The CDR3, as DNA: TGTGCCAGCAGTTTAGGAGGACGCCGCCGGGGCAATCAGCCCCAGCATTTT. This translates into CASSLGGRRRGNQPQHF.

This clonotype appeared many times. The CDR3 is CASSHEDYGYTF. The DNA for the CDR3 is TGTGCCAGCAGCCATGAGGACTATGGCTACACCTTC. The V gene is TRBV3-1, the J gene TRBJ1-2, with no clear D. CDR1 and CDR2 (germline): LGHDT, YNNKEL (reference sequence). This CDR3 spans 12 amino acids. V dropped 3 bases and J dropped 3 bases, with 5 bases sitting between them.

The chain recombines TRBV13 with TRBJ2-3, with no clear D. V lost 8 bases to trimming and J lost 3 bases, with 24 bases between them. The CDR3 spans 17 residues. In germline, CDR1 is PRHDT, CDR2 FYEKMQ (reference sequence). CDR3 DNA: TGTGCCAGCGGGTCAGGTTTTTTTTTTGGATGGACAGATACGCAGTATTTT. It specifies CASGSGFFFGWTDTQYF.

This clonotype showed up many times. The chain joins TRBV2 to TRBJ2-7; 9 bases agree with TRBD2. Germline V gene data show CDR1 as SNHLY and CDR2 as FYNNEI. The CDR3 sequence is 14 residues long. The junction had 8 bases not matched to a gene; V was cut back by 7 bases and J by 4 bases. The CDR3 bases are TGTGCCAGCAAGCCTCTAGCGGGGATATACGAGCAGTACTTC. Its translation: CASKPLAGIYEQYF.

This clonotype came up many times. The J gene is TRBJ2-7, the V gene TRBV7-9; 9 bases are shared with TRBD1. The CDR3 sequence is 16 residues long. From germline, CDR1 is SEHNR and CDR2 FQNEAQ (reference sequence). Trimming removed 5 bases from V and 2 bases from J; junction bases left unmatched: 10. The CDR3 loop is CASSAPFRDRAYEQYF. In nucleotides, the CDR3 is TGTGCCAGCAGCGCACCCTTCCGGGACAGGGCCTACGAGCAGTACTTC. Drawing the rest from reference TRBV7-9 and TRBJ2-7, the complete variable domain is DTGVSQNPRHKITKRGQNVTFRCDPISEHNRLYWYRQTLGQGPEFLTYFQNEAQLEKSRLLSDRFSAERPKGSFSTLEIQRTEQGDSAMYLCASSAPFRDRAYEQYFGPGTRLTVT.

This clonotype was counted at least ten times. The chain joins TRBV20-1 to TRBJ1-4; tentatively, D is TRBD1 (5 bases). Germline loops: CDR1 DFQATT, CDR2 SNEGSKA (reference sequence). Trimming shortened V by 0 bases and J by 6 bases, and 11 bases separated the two germline ends. The CDR3 is 14 amino acids. DNA for the CDR3: TGCAGTGCTAGAGATCTGCAGGGAGATGAAAAACTGTTTTTT. This translates into CSARDLQGDEKLFF.

Turning to this clonotype: A far bigger clonotype differs at one base, so this is likely a read error. This chain links TRBV12-3 or TRBV12-4 with TRBJ2-4; 8 bases map to TRBD2. The length of the CDR3 is 15 residues. The V gene end was trimmed by 7 bases and the J gene end by 9 bases; junction bases not matched to a gene: 14. As DNA, the CDR3 is TGTGCCAGCACCCGGGGGGGGGAGGGCCGGGTCATTCAGTACTTC. It codes for CASTRGGEGRVIQYF.

This clonotype was counted ten times or more. The CDR3 DNA is TGTGCCAGCAGTTTATCCCACCGAGGACAGGCCAGCTCCTATAATTCACCCCTCCACTTT. This codes for CASSLSHRGQASSYNSPLHF. The chain uses TRBV27 and TRBJ1-6, with 7 bases that match TRBD1. The CDR3 runs 20 residues. The trim removed 0 bases at V and 0 bases at J, leaving 11 bases unmatched. Germline CDR1 MNHEY, CDR2 SMNVEV (reference sequence).

This clonotype is medium-sized within its sample. The chain uses TRBV30 and TRBJ1-1; 10 positions match TRBD1. The germline CDR1 and CDR2 sequences are GTSNPN and SVGIG (reference sequence). The CDR3 is 15 residues long. The V and J ends lost 3 bases and 5 bases, in that order; junction bases with no gene match: 9. CDR3 region: CAWSHKGQGSTEAFF. CDR3 in DNA: TGTGCCTGGAGCCACAAGGGACAGGGGAGTACTGAAGCTTTCTTT.

This clonotype was counted ten times or more. The chain employs TRBV14 and TRBJ2-5; 11 bases agree with TRBD2. The CDR3 length is 19 residues. Losses at the gene ends were 0 bases for V and 2 bases for J; bases not matched to a gene: 11. Germline CDR1 reads SGHDN; CDR2 reads FVKESK. This CDR3 is CASSQEIWSGLADQETQYF. The CDR3 DNA reads TGTGCCAGCAGCCAAGAGATCTGGTCGGGACTAGCGGATCAAGAGACCCAGTACTTC.

The chain has TRBV28 and TRBJ1-1; weak D call: TRBD1 (6 bases). V shed 4 bases and J shed 1 base, with 16 bases lying between them. The CDR3 covers 16 residues. Per germline, CDR1 MDHEN and CDR2 SYDVKM. Here the CDR3 reads CASSSYREMENTEAFF. The CDR3 region has the DNA TGTGCCAGCAGTTCGTACAGGGAAATGGAGAACACTGAAGCTTTCTTT.

The V gene is TRBV20-1, the J gene TRBJ2-1, with 11 positions matching TRBD2. Germline loops: CDR1 DFQATT, CDR2 SNEGSKA (reference sequence). CDR3 size: 15 residues. The V segment lost 5 bases and the J segment 7 bases; nucleotides outside the gene matches: 10. Here the CDR3 reads CSARIAGGPVNEQFF. As DNA, the CDR3 is TGCAGTGCTCGAATAGCGGGGGGGCCAGTGAATGAGCAGTTCTTC.

V is TRBV7-2 and J is TRBJ1-3; D not certain. There are 15 residues in the CDR3. The V end lost 3 bases, the J end lost 5 bases, and 14 bases lay between the germline ends. Germline CDR1 reads SGHTA; CDR2 reads FQGNSA. The CDR3 coding sequence is TGTGCCAGCAGCTTGGATAGTGGGAGGCGAAACACCATATATTTT. It encodes CASSLDSGRRNTIYF. The whole variable domain, remainder taken from reference TRBV7-2 and TRBJ1-3, is GAGVSQSPSNKVTEKGKDVELRCDPISGHTALYWYRQSLGQGLEFLIYFQGNSAPDKSGLPSDRFSAERTGGSVSTLTIQRTQQEDSAVYLCASSLDSGRRNTIYFGEGSWLTVV.

This clonotype has more than one count but fewer than ten. V usage is TRBV29-1 and J usage is TRBJ2-7; D gene unclear. The V end lost 3 bases, the J end lost 1 base, and 7 bases lay between the germline ends. The CDR3 is 12 residues long. Germline V gene sequence: CDR1 SQVTM, CDR2 ANQGSEA. The CDR3: CSVDGGSYEQYF. The CDR3 DNA is TGCAGCGTTGACGGTGGGTCCTACGAGCAGTACTTC.

This clonotype was seen ten or more times. The chain has TRBV12-3 or TRBV12-4 and TRBJ2-5; D possibly uses TRBD1 or TRBD2 (5 bases each). Between the trimmed V and J ends, which lost 7 bases and 2 bases, there was a span of 14 bases. The CDR3 totals 14 residues. CDR3 DNA sequence: TGTGCCAGCACCCTTAGGGGAGATCAAGAGACCCAGTACTTC. Translated: CASTLRGDQETQYF.

Comment on this clonotype: This likely traces to a read error, being one base from a far larger clone. The V gene is TRBV6-6, the J gene TRBJ2-7; TRBD2 matches 12 bases. The CDR3 is 15 amino acids. Looked up from germline, CDR1 is MNHNY and CDR2 is SVGAGI (reference sequence). The V segment lost 7 bases and the J segment 2 bases; nucleotides outside the gene matches: 6. The CDR3: CASKSLAGGAYEQYF. In DNA form, the CDR3 reads TGTGCCAGCAAGTCCCTAGCGGGAGGGGCCTACGAGCAGTACTTC.

This clonotype was counted ten times or more. This sequence joins TRBV15 and TRBJ1-1; D gene uncertain. Germline values: CDR1 LNHNV, CDR2 YYDKDF (reference sequence). The V gene lost 1 base and the J gene lost 3 bases, with 3 bases spanning the gap. The CDR3 has 12 residues. The chain's CDR3 is CATSRGDTEAFF. The CDR3 nucleotides read TGTGCCACCAGCAGAGGCGACACTGAAGCTTTCTTT.

This clonotype was seen at least ten times. The chain is built from TRBV6-8 and TRBJ2-7; D unresolved. This CDR3 has 13 amino acids. V was cut by 5 bases and J by 4 bases, with 12 bases left in between. CDR1 is MNHGY and CDR2 is SAAAGT in the germline V gene. CDR3 in amino acids: CASSVEAHYEQYF. The CDR3 DNA is TGTGCCAGCAGTGTTGAAGCGCATTACGAGCAGTACTTC.

This clonotype was seen many times. The chain links TRBV12-3 or TRBV12-4 to TRBJ2-1, with TRBD2 as a possible D gene (5 bases). Trimming left V 4 bases short and J 7 bases short, with 17 bases between. The CDR3 is 15 residues long. CDR3 sequence reads: CASSSAIRPGNEQFF. As DNA, the CDR3 is TGTGCCAGCAGTTCGGCCATAAGACCGGGGAATGAGCAGTTCTTC.

There are many counts of this clonotype. This chain uses TRBV3-1 with TRBJ2-2; TRBD1 might be the D (6 bases). In germline, CDR1 is LGHDT, CDR2 YNNKEL (reference sequence). Deletions cut 7 bases from V and 1 base from J, with 13 bases between. The length of the CDR3 is 15 residues. CDR3 residues: CASMPQGQNTGELFF. CDR3 sequence (DNA): TGTGCCAGCATGCCACAGGGTCAGAACACCGGGGAGCTGTTTTTT.